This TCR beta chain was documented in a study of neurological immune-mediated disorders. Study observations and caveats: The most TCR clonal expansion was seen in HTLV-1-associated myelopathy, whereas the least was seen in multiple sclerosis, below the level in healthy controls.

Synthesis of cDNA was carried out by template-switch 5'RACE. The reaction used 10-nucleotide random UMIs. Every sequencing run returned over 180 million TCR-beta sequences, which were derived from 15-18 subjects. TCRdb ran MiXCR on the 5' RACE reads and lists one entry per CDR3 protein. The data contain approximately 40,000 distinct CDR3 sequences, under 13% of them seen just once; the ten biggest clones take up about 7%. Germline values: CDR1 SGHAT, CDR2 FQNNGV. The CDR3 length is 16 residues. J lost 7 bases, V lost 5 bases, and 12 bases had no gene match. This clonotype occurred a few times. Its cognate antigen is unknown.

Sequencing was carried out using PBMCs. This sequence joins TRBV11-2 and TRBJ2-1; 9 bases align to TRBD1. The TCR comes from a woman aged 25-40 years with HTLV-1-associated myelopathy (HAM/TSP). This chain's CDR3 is CASSPMVGQGRNEQFF. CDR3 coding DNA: TGTGCCAGCAGCCCCATGGTAGGACAGGGGAGGAATGAGCAGTTCTTC.